This TCR beta chain was captured in a study of T-cell memory formation after mild COVID-19. With constant-segment primers, 5'RACE yielded cDNA libraries of TCR alpha and TCR beta that carried sample barcodes and UMIs. TCRdb reprocessed the 5' RACE reads via MiXCR and lists one record per CDR3 protein. The sample shows approximately 450,000 distinct CDR3 sequences, about 20% of them seen only once. This clonotype was picked up a small number of times. Unmatched junction bases numbered 7, after V lost 8 bases and J lost 5 bases. The CDR3 is made up of 13 amino acids. This TCR came from an adult woman who had mild COVID-19 (a few samples of this study predate the infection). Cell type and time point are not known. V usage is TRBV12-3 or TRBV12-4 and J usage is TRBJ2-5, with 8 bases lining up with TRBD2. The sample was PBMCs or a T cell subset sorted from them (not recorded which). CDR3 sequence reads: CASWAGGAETQYF. CDR3 in DNA: TGTGCCAGCTGGGCGGGAGGAGCGGAGACCCAGTACTTC.